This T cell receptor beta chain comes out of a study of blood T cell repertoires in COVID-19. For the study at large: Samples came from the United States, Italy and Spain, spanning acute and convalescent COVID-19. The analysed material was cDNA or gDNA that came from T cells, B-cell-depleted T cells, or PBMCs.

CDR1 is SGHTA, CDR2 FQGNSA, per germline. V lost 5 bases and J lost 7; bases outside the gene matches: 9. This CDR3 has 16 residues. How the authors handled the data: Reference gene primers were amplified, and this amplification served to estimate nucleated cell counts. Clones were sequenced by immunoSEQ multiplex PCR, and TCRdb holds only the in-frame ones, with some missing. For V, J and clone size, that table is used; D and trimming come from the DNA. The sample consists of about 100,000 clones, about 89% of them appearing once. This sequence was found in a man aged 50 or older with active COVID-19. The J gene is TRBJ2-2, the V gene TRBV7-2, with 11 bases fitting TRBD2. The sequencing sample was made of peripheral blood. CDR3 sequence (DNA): TGTGCCAGCAGCCCCCCTAGCGGGAGGATGGTCGGGGAGCTGTTTTTT. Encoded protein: CASSPPSGRMVGELFF.